The rows below give T cell receptor beta chains drawn from one sample of a study of CD8 T cells in ankylosing spondylitis. TCRdb analysed the 5' RACE reads with MiXCR anew, one entry per CDR3 protein. The sample has 350,000 or so distinct CDR3 sequences, roughly 8% seen once. The source material was blood, either unsorted or a sorted T cell fraction (not recorded which). All receptors derive from a male donor with ankylosing spondylitis. The CDR3 runs from the conserved cysteine through the conserved F or W. A D gene is named only where the DNA matches it firmly. The size field is filled for only some rows; it gives once, few, many or a size class.

CDR3 DNA: TGTGCCAGCACTGAGGGGGGGAGCTCCTACAATGAGCAGTTCTTC
CDR3 protein: CASTEGGSSYNEQFF
J gene: TRBJ2-1
D gene: .
V gene: TRBV12-3/TRBV12-4
clone size: many

CDR3 DNA: TGCAGCGTTGAAGGGGTTGCCTACCTCCGTGAGCAGTTCTTC
CDR3 protein: CSVEGVAYLREQFF
J gene: TRBJ2-1
D gene: .
V gene: TRBV29-1
clone size: few

CDR3 DNA: TGCGCCAGCAGCCAAGGGATGAACCGCCTTTCCGCAATTAGCTCCTACGAGCAGTACTTC
CDR3 protein: CASSQGMNRLSAISSYEQYF
J gene: TRBJ2-7
D gene: .
V gene: TRBV4-1
clone size: few

CDR3 DNA: TGTGCCACCAGTGAATGGACCACAGATACGCAGTATTTT
CDR3 protein: CATSEWTTDTQYF
J gene: TRBJ2-3
D gene: .
V gene: TRBV24-1
clone size: .

CDR3 DNA: TGTGCCAGAAGTTTAGCGGTCGGTAATGAGCAGTTCTTC
CDR3 protein: CARSLAVGNEQFF
J gene: TRBJ2-1
D gene: .
V gene: TRBV12-3/TRBV12-4
clone size: .

CDR3 DNA: TGCGCCAGCAGTGACGGGGTAGCCTACAATGAGCAGTTCTTC
CDR3 protein: CASSDGVAYNEQFF
J gene: TRBJ2-1
D gene: .
V gene: TRBV10-1
clone size: .

CDR3 DNA: TGTGCCAGCAGCTTTCCCGCGGGCGTTGCCGGGGAGCTGTTTTTT
CDR3 protein: CASSFPAGVAGELFF
J gene: TRBJ2-2
D gene: .
V gene: TRBV7-2
clone size: few

CDR3 DNA: TGTGCCAGCAGTCCTCCTGCACTAGCGGGAGTGAGAGATACGCAGTATTTT
CDR3 protein: CASSPPALAGVRDTQYF
J gene: TRBJ2-3
D gene: TRBD2
V gene: TRBV28
clone size: .

CDR3 DNA: TGCGCCAGCAGCTCATCAAGCGGGAGTTACGAGCAGTACTTC
CDR3 protein: CASSSSSGSYEQYF
J gene: TRBJ2-7
D gene: TRBD2
V gene: TRBV5-1
clone size: few

CDR3 DNA: TGTGCCTGGGGGCCCCAACTTTGGGATGAGCAGTTCTTC
CDR3 protein: CAWGPQLWDEQFF
J gene: TRBJ2-1
D gene: .
V gene: TRBV30
clone size: few

CDR3 DNA: TGCGCCAGCAGCTTGGAGGGGCCTACTAGTTTATCGCGGTACTTC
CDR3 protein: CASSLEGPTSLSRYF
J gene: TRBJ2-5
D gene: .
V gene: TRBV5-1
clone size: many

CDR3 DNA: TGCAGCGTTGTGGGGGACTCCTACGAGCAGTACTTC
CDR3 protein: CSVVGDSYEQYF
J gene: TRBJ2-7
D gene: .
V gene: TRBV29-1
clone size: few

CDR3 DNA: TGCAGTGCTAACGGCAGAATCTCTGGAAACACCATATATTTT
CDR3 protein: CSANGRISGNTIYF
J gene: TRBJ1-3
D gene: .
V gene: TRBV20-1
clone size: few

CDR3 DNA: TGCGCCAGCAGCCAAGGGGAAGCGGATGACTCCTACAATGAGCAGTTCTTC
CDR3 protein: CASSQGEADDSYNEQFF
J gene: TRBJ2-1
D gene: .
V gene: TRBV4-1
clone size: many

CDR3 DNA: TGCAGTGCTAGCCCCGGGGGCACGACTGAAGCTTTCTTT
CDR3 protein: CSASPGGTTEAFF
J gene: TRBJ1-1
D gene: .
V gene: TRBV20-1
clone size: many

CDR3 DNA: TGCGCCAGCAGCTTGGCCTTAGCTAGCGACAAAAACATTCAGTACTTC
CDR3 protein: CASSLALASDKNIQYF
J gene: TRBJ2-4
D gene: .
V gene: TRBV5-1
clone size: few

CDR3 DNA: TGTGCCAGCAGTCAGTTAAGCGGGAACACAGATACGCAGTATTTT
CDR3 protein: CASSQLSGNTDTQYF
J gene: TRBJ2-3
D gene: TRBD2
V gene: TRBV27
clone size: few

CDR3 DNA: TGTGCTAGTGGTTTGGAGCTACCCCAAGAGACCCAGTACTTC
CDR3 protein: CASGLELPQETQYF
J gene: TRBJ2-5
D gene: .
V gene: TRBV12-5
clone size: many

CDR3 DNA: TGCAGTGCTAGGGGGTTGACAGGGAACACTGAAGCTTTCTTT
CDR3 protein: CSARGLTGNTEAFF
J gene: TRBJ1-1
D gene: .
V gene: TRBV20-1
clone size: many

CDR3 DNA: TGTGCCAGCAGCCAAGATCCCCAGCTGAACTATGGCTACACCTTC
CDR3 protein: CASSQDPQLNYGYTF
J gene: TRBJ1-2
D gene: .
V gene: TRBV4-2
clone size: many

CDR3 DNA: TGTGCCAGCAGCTGGGACACCGGGGAGCTGTTTTTT
CDR3 protein: CASSWDTGELFF
J gene: TRBJ2-2
D gene: .
V gene: TRBV7-9
clone size: .

CDR3 DNA: TGCGCCAGCAGCCGGGGACCAGCGGCGGAGCAGTACTTC
CDR3 protein: CASSRGPAAEQYF
J gene: TRBJ2-7
D gene: .
V gene: TRBV5-1
clone size: few

CDR3 DNA: TGTGCCAGCAGTTTTGGTAGCGGGAAAGAGACCCAGTACTTC
CDR3 protein: CASSFGSGKETQYF
J gene: TRBJ2-5
D gene: TRBD2
V gene: TRBV12-3/TRBV12-4
clone size: .

CDR3 DNA: TGTGCCAGCAGCCAAGAAAAAGGCGGCCCCGAAGCTTTCTTT
CDR3 protein: CASSQEKGGPEAFF
J gene: TRBJ1-1
D gene: .
V gene: TRBV14
clone size: .

CDR3 DNA: TGTGCCAGCAGCTTAGATCTAGGCGGGAGCCTGGGCAATGAGCAGTTCTTC
CDR3 protein: CASSLDLGGSLGNEQFF
J gene: TRBJ2-1
D gene: TRBD2
V gene: TRBV11-2
clone size: .

CDR3 DNA: TGTGCCAGCAGCTTTCTGGCCCAGAGGACACACGATACGCAGTATTTT
CDR3 protein: CASSFLAQRTHDTQYF
J gene: TRBJ2-3
D gene: .
V gene: TRBV5-6
clone size: .

CDR3 DNA: TGTGCCAGCAGGTCGCCGGGACTAGCGGGAGCCGAGACCCAGTACTTC
CDR3 protein: CASRSPGLAGAETQYF
J gene: TRBJ2-5
D gene: TRBD2
V gene: TRBV12-3/TRBV12-4
clone size: .

CDR3 DNA: TGTGCCAGCAGCGCCACCCTCGGAACACACAATGAGCAGTTCTTC
CDR3 protein: CASSATLGTHNEQFF
J gene: TRBJ2-1
D gene: .
V gene: TRBV9
clone size: few

CDR3 DNA: TGCGCCAGCAGTCCATCGGGACTAGCGGGAGTAGAGACCCAGTACTTC
CDR3 protein: CASSPSGLAGVETQYF
J gene: TRBJ2-5
D gene: TRBD2
V gene: TRBV5-1
clone size: .

CDR3 DNA: TGTGCCAGCAGCTTGGAGGCGTGGGATACGCAGTATTTT
CDR3 protein: CASSLEAWDTQYF
J gene: TRBJ2-3
D gene: .
V gene: TRBV7-2
clone size: few

CDR3 DNA: TGTGCCAGCAGCCCATACAGGGCCGGTCAGCCCCAGCATTTT
CDR3 protein: CASSPYRAGQPQHF
J gene: TRBJ1-5
D gene: .
V gene: TRBV9
clone size: many

CDR3 DNA: TGTGCCAGCAGCTTAGTTACGAACACCATATATTTT
CDR3 protein: CASSLVTNTIYF
J gene: TRBJ1-3
D gene: .
V gene: TRBV7-2
clone size: few

CDR3 DNA: TGTGCCAGCAGCTACACAGGGCGGGGGGATACGCAGTATTTT
CDR3 protein: CASSYTGRGDTQYF
J gene: TRBJ2-3
D gene: .
V gene: TRBV9
clone size: .

CDR3 DNA: TGCAGCGTTGGAGGCAGGACCCTCACAGATACGCAGTATTTT
CDR3 protein: CSVGGRTLTDTQYF
J gene: TRBJ2-3
D gene: .
V gene: TRBV29-1
clone size: few

CDR3 DNA: TGCAGCGTTGACCCAAACCGAGGGGGTTCCGACAATGAGCAGTTCTTC
CDR3 protein: CSVDPNRGGSDNEQFF
J gene: TRBJ2-1
D gene: .
V gene: TRBV29-1
clone size: many